Presented here are 28 T cell receptor beta chains from one specimen sequenced in a study of cytomegalovirus exposure and HLA in healthy donors (dated by TCRdb to the late 2010s). Receptor libraries were prepared by the immunoSEQ multiplex PCR assay. For the multiplex PCR, a mixture combining 60 forward primers for TCR Vbeta segments and 13 reverse primers for TCR Jbeta segments was used. The table was pulled from immuneACCESS by TCRdb, which kept in-frame rearrangements only. Such tables lose some clones; where checked, under half of the loss comes from unresolved V genes, and the rest has no known cause. The sample table shows about 190,000 clones, and 77% are seen once. Of the sample, approximately 2% falls within the top ten clones. Sequenced sample: PBMCs. The receptors stem from a woman under 40 in good health and CMV-seropositive.

The chain couples TRBV5-1 to TRBJ2-5, with 8 bases that match TRBD1. The length of the CDR3 is 14 residues. V gave up 1 base and J gave up 5 bases; unmatched junction bases: 4. Per germline, CDR1 SGHRS and CDR2 YFSETQ. CDR3 sequence reads: CASSLTDRAETQYF. For the CDR3, the DNA is TGCGCCAGCAGCTTGACGGACAGGGCGGAGACCCAGTACTTC.

The CDR3 DNA follows: TGTGCCAGTAGTGCCCGCCGGACTAGTCCCTACGAGCAGTACTTC. Encoded protein: CASSARRTSPYEQYF. This sequence joins TRBV19 and TRBJ2-7, with TRBD2 matching 7 bases. With V trimmed by 5 bases and J by 2 bases, 9 bases remained unmatched. The length of the CDR3 is 15 residues. Germline V gene lookup returns CDR1 LNHDA and CDR2 SQIVND (reference sequence).

Turning to this clone: One end of the junction fails to match germline, which may point to a read error. Other nucleotide sequences from this sample produce the same CDR3. The gene calls are TRBV9 and TRBJ2-2, with TRBD1 matching 7 bases. This CDR3 has 13 amino acids. Germline CDR1 is SGDLS and CDR2 is YYNGEE. The CDR3 here is CASSRIDRAELFF. The CDR3 DNA reads as TGCGCCAGCAGCCGAATTGACAGGGCCGAGCTGTTTTTT. The full variable domain, its missing parts supplied by reference TRBV9 and TRBJ2-2, is DSGVTQTPKHLITATGQRVTLRCSPRSGDLSVYWYQQSLDQGLQFLIQYYNGEERAKGNILERFSAQQFPDLHSELNLSSLELGDSALYFCASSRIDRAELFFGEGSRLTVL.

The V call is TRBV4-3, the J call TRBJ1-4, with 8 positions matching TRBD1. Germline CDR1 is LGHNA and CDR2 is YSLEER. J gave up 3 bases and V 0 bases, and 9 bases lay outside the gene matches. The CDR3 is 18 residues long. The CDR3, as DNA: TGCGCCAGCAGCCAAGACCCGCTGCGGACAGGGCCTAATGAAAAACTGTTTTTT. Amino acid sequence: CASSQDPLRTGPNEKLFF.

The chain combines TRBV11-2 with TRBJ2-7; weak D call: TRBD2 (6 bases). The germline gives CDR1 SGHAT, CDR2 FQNNGV. This CDR3 comprises 14 residues. V was pared by 6 bases and J by 5 bases, with 17 bases between. The CDR3 region is CASSKIVRGNEQYF. Here the CDR3 DNA reads TGTGCCAGCAGTAAAATAGTGCGGGGCAACGAGCAGTACTTC.

The CDR3 loop is CASSWGDTGVYTEAFF. In nucleotides, the CDR3 is TGTGCCAGCAGTTGGGGTGATACAGGGGTTTACACTGAAGCTTTCTTT. The chain couples TRBV6-5 to TRBJ1-1; 7 bases agree with TRBD1. V lost 4 bases to trimming and J lost 3 bases; unmatched junction nucleotides: 11. The CDR3 sequence is 16 residues long. Germline CDR1 reads MNHEY; CDR2 reads SVGAGI.

This clone has a handful of counts. J is TRBJ2-4 and V is TRBV2, with 9 bases fitting TRBD1. The germline CDR1 and CDR2 sequences are SNHLY and FYNNEI. This CDR3 comprises 14 residues. V was pared by 6 bases and J by 8 bases, with 8 bases of the junction left unmatched. For the CDR3, the DNA is TGTGCCAGCAGCTCTGGACAGGGGACGTACATTCAGTACTTC. Protein: CASSSGQGTYIQYF. Looking up the rest from reference TRBV2 and TRBJ2-4 gives the full variable domain: EPEVTQTPSHQVTQMGQEVILRCVPISNHLYFYWYRQILGQKVEFLVSFYNNEISEKSEIFDDQFSVERPDGSNFTLKIRSTKLEDSAMYFCASSSGQGTYIQYFGAGTRLSVL.

The CDR3 DNA reads as TGTGCCAGCAGCTTAATGCAGGGCCAGCCCCAGCATTTT. Its protein product is CASSLMQGQPQHF. This chain joins TRBV7-3 and TRBJ1-5, with a tentative D call TRBD1 (5 bases). Deletions cut 1 base from V and 7 bases from J, with 8 bases between. Germline lookup yields CDR1 SGHTA and CDR2 FQGTGA. The CDR3 is made up of 13 amino acids.

The V and J genes are TRBV18 and TRBJ2-4, with 7 positions matching TRBD1. The germline V gene has CDR1 KGHSH and CDR2 LQKENI. V lost 1 base to trimming and J lost 0 bases; unmatched junction nucleotides: 9. The CDR3 consists of 18 residues. The CDR3 sequence is CASSPQTGAPIAKNIQYF. CDR3 DNA sequence: TGTGCCAGCTCACCACAAACAGGGGCCCCTATAGCCAAAAACATTCAGTACTTC.

V usage is TRBV18 and J usage is TRBJ2-3; 7 nucleotides line up with TRBD2. Unmatched junction bases numbered 6, after V lost 8 bases and J lost 7 bases. Per germline, CDR1 KGHSH and CDR2 LQKENI. The CDR3 has 12 amino acids. CDR3 bases: TGTGCCAGCACACTTAGCGGGCATACGCAGTATTTT. Its translation: CASTLSGHTQYF.

In this sample, this clone turned up once. The rearrangement uses TRBV7-2 and TRBJ1-1, with a tentative D call TRBD1 (5 bases). Germline CDR1 is SGHTA and CDR2 is FQGNSA. The CDR3 totals 13 residues. Trimming pared 1 base from V and 5 bases from J, leaving 8 bases between. The chain's CDR3 is CASSLVRETEAFF. Written as DNA, the CDR3 is TGTGCCAGCAGCTTAGTCAGGGAAACTGAAGCTTTCTTT.

V usage is TRBV9 and J usage is TRBJ2-3; TRBD1 is a possible D gene (5 bases). The CDR3 runs to 19 residues. V lost 0 bases to trimming and J lost 0 bases, with 20 bases between them. CDR1 is SGDLS, CDR2 YYNGEE, per germline. CDR3 DNA sequence: TGTGCCAGCAGCGTAGGTGCCCAGGGCAGGGCTTCTAGCACAGATACGCAGTATTTT. Translation: CASSVGAQGRASSTDTQYF. Full variable domain (outside the CDR3, taken from reference TRBV9 and TRBJ2-3): DSGVTQTPKHLITATGQRVTLRCSPRSGDLSVYWYQQSLDQGLQFLIQYYNGEERAKGNILERFSAQQFPDLHSELNLSSLELGDSALYFCASSVGAQGRASSTDTQYFGPGTRLTVL.

Only one count was recorded for this clone. The rearrangement links TRBV7-9 to TRBJ2-7; D might be TRBD1 (6 bases). CDR1 is SEHNR and CDR2 is FQNEAQ in the germline V gene (reference sequence). V was shortened by 10 bases and J by 2 bases, with 18 bases between the two germline ends. The CDR3 covers 14 residues. The CDR3 here is CAIGQGGAAYEQYF. The CDR3 DNA follows: TGTGCCATCGGACAAGGGGGAGCAGCCTACGAGCAGTACTTC. Filled out from reference TRBV7-9 and TRBJ2-7, the complete variable domain reads DTGVSQNPRHKITKRGQNVTFRCDPISEHNRLYWYRQTLGQGPEFLTYFQNEAQLEKSRLLSDRFSAERPKGSFSTLEIQRTEQGDSAMYLCAIGQGGAAYEQYFGPGTRLTVT.

This clone was seen a handful of times. The rearrangement links TRBV25-1 to TRBJ2-1; D unresolved. Germline V lookup: CDR1 MGHDK, CDR2 SYGVNS. Trimming pared 4 bases from V and 6 bases from J, leaving 10 bases between. The CDR3 runs 13 residues. This chain's CDR3 is CASSGLVFNEQFF. The CDR3 nucleotides read TGTGCCAGCAGTGGGCTAGTATTCAATGAGCAGTTCTTC.

The chain uses TRBV7-3 and TRBJ1-1; D gene uncertain. Per germline, CDR1 SGHTA and CDR2 FQGTGA. The CDR3 has 13 residues. Trimming stripped 5 bases from V and 1 base from J, with 8 bases between. CDR3 DNA sequence: TGTGCCAGCAGCGCACATCCGAACACTGAAGCTTTCTTT. This translates into CASSAHPNTEAFF.

This chain links TRBV21-1 with TRBJ1-2. TRBV21-1 is classified as a pseudogene. The CDR3 has 11 residues. For the CDR3, the DNA is TGTGCCAGCAGCACTAGCTATGGCTACACCTTC. Encoded protein: CASSTSYGYTF.

This clone was seen a few times. The rearrangement links TRBV2 to TRBJ1-1; TRBD1 might be the D (6 bases). CDR3 length: 15 residues. CDR1 and CDR2 from the germline V gene are SNHLY and FYNNEI. The ends were cut back, 10 bases at V and 1 base at J, with 19 bases in the middle. The CDR3 loop is CATTVEQGRNTEAFF. Here the CDR3 DNA reads TGTGCCACCACAGTAGAACAGGGTCGGAACACTGAAGCTTTCTTT.

The V and J genes are TRBV30 and TRBJ1-1; 8 bases agree with TRBD1. CDR1 and CDR2 from the germline V gene are GTSNPN and SVGIG (reference sequence). V lost 0 bases and J lost 4; bases outside the gene matches: 4. The CDR3 totals 14 residues. In DNA, the CDR3 is TGTGCCTGGAGTGTAGGACAGGGAAGCACTGAAGCTTTCTTT. This sequence encodes CAWSVGQGSTEAFF.

The genes are TRBV7-2 and TRBJ2-2; maybe TRBD2 (5 bases). From germline, CDR1 is SGHTA and CDR2 FQGNSA. V shed 5 bases and J shed 4 bases, with 17 bases lying between them. This CDR3 is built from 16 residues. CDR3 in DNA: TGTGCCAGCAGCAGCCGGACTCCTATTTTCACCGGGGAGCTGTTTTTT. It specifies CASSSRTPIFTGELFF.

This clone was counted between two and nine times. The rearrangement joins TRBV6-6 to TRBJ2-7, with TRBD1 identical over 9 bases. Germline V gene sequence: CDR1 MNHNY, CDR2 SVGAGI (reference sequence). The CDR3 spans 12 residues. This CDR3 is CASSYAGTGLKV. The CDR3 DNA reads as TGTGCCAGCAGTTACGCCGGGACAGGGTTGAAGGTC.

The chain is built from TRBV5-1 and TRBJ2-7, with 9 bases that match TRBD2. Germline loops: CDR1 SGHRS, CDR2 YFSETQ. Losses at the gene ends were 3 bases for V and 3 bases for J; bases not matched to a gene: 4. The CDR3 has 14 residues. This CDR3 is CASSSSGTNYEQYF. CDR3 nucleotide sequence: TGCGCCAGCAGCTCTAGCGGGACCAACTACGAGCAGTACTTC.

The sample holds a few counts of this clone. V and J are TRBV5-4 and TRBJ2-2, with a tentative D call TRBD1 (6 bases). The germline CDR1 and CDR2 sequences are SGHNT and YYREEE (reference sequence). Trimming shortened V by 1 base and J by 0 bases, and 7 bases separated the two germline ends. The CDR3 is 15 residues long. CDR3 in amino acids: CASSLTGPNTGELFF. The CDR3 bases are TGTGCCAGCAGCTTGACAGGGCCGAACACCGGGGAGCTGTTTTTT.

This clone appeared a few times. The chain recombines TRBV7-2 with TRBJ2-7, with 10 bases that match TRBD2. Losses at the gene ends were 4 bases for V and 3 bases for J; bases not matched to a gene: 18. The CDR3 length is 19 residues. CDR1 SGHTA and CDR2 FQGNSA come from the germline V gene. The CDR3 protein is CASSSIGSGRAGPYYEQYF. CDR3 in DNA: TGTGCCAGCAGCTCCATCGGCAGCGGGAGGGCAGGTCCTTACTACGAGCAGTACTTC.

This clone is a singleton in its sample. The CDR3 is CASRVRGRAVHNEQFF. DNA for the CDR3: TGTGCCAGCAGAGTCCGCGGGAGGGCCGTCCACAATGAGCAGTTCTTC. V usage is TRBV28 and J usage is TRBJ2-1, with 9 bases aligning to TRBD2. This CDR3 is 16 amino acids long. Germline CDR1 and CDR2: MDHEN and SYDVKM. J gave up 5 bases and V 6 bases, and 11 bases lay outside the gene matches. Complete variable domain (other parts from reference TRBV28 and TRBJ2-1): DVKVTQSSRYLVKRTGEKVFLECVQDMDHENMFWYRQDPGLGLRLIYFSYDVKMKEKGDIPEGYSVSREKKERFSLILESASTNQTSMYLCASRVRGRAVHNEQFFGPGTRLTVL.

The chain recombines TRBV2 with TRBJ1-4, with D tentatively TRBD1 (5 bases). Germline V gene data show CDR1 as SNHLY and CDR2 as FYNNEI. The CDR3 runs to 16 residues. Trimming removed 6 bases from V and 8 bases from J, with 22 bases in between. The CDR3 DNA sequence: TGTGCCAGCAGCCTCCCCATGGGCAGGGTCGGCGAAAAACTGTTTTTT. Its protein product is CASSLPMGRVGEKLFF.

The chain employs TRBV25-1 and TRBJ1-4; 8 bases align to TRBD1. CDR3 size: 15 residues. Per the germline V gene, CDR1 is MGHDK and CDR2 is SYGVNS. Losses at the gene ends were 10 bases for V and 0 bases for J; bases not matched to a gene: 7. The CDR3 nucleotides read TGTGCCACCGGGGACAGGTTTGCAACTAATGAAAAACTGTTTTTT. Translating gives CATGDRFATNEKLFF.

The chain combines TRBV7-2 with TRBJ2-2; TRBD2 might be the D (7 bases). The CDR3 has 18 amino acids. Germline loops: CDR1 SGHTA, CDR2 FQGNSA. With 0 bases removed from V and 6 bases from J, the gap between germline ends came to 20 bases. This chain's CDR3 is CASSLAGRGGAPSGELFF. The CDR3 nucleotides read TGTGCCAGCAGCTTAGCGGGGAGGGGGGGCGCCCCGTCCGGGGAGCTGTTTTTT.

The chain uses TRBV30 and TRBJ2-5, with 7 bases lining up with TRBD1. The length of the CDR3 is 14 residues. J lost 4 bases, V lost 0 bases, and 5 bases had no gene match. The germline V gene encodes CDR1 GTSNPN and CDR2 SVGIG (reference sequence). Here the CDR3 reads CAWSVQGLRETQYF. The CDR3 coding sequence is TGTGCCTGGAGTGTACAGGGGCTTCGAGAGACCCAGTACTTC. Together with reference TRBV30 and TRBJ2-5, the CDR3 gives the full variable domain: SQTIHQWPATLVQPVGSPLSLECTVEGTSNPNLYWYRQAAGRGLQLLFYSVGIGQISSEVPQNLSASRPQDRQFILSSKKLLLSDSGFYLCAWSVQGLRETQYFGPGTRLLVL.